One sample yielded the 27 T cell receptor beta chains listed below, sequenced in a study of technical replicates of blood from a few donors (dated by TCRdb to the late 2010s). Receptor amplification or capture employed the immunoSEQ multiplex PCR assay. TCRdb carries this immuneACCESS record with in-frame sequences only. Its versions omit some clonotypes, under half of them owing to an unresolved V gene in the studies checked, with the rest unexplained. Counted in this sample were 55,000 to 65,000 clones; 70% to 90% of them appeared once. The ten largest account for 5% to 6% of the sample. What was sequenced was PBMCs. The receptors derive from a human donor in good health. Some clones in this sample may be carry-over from other donors' samples.

CDR3 bases: TGTGCCAGCAGTCTCCTCTTAGGGGGCCCTACTGAAGCTTTCTTT. Translation: CASSLLLGGPTEAFF. J is TRBJ1-1 and V is TRBV6-6, with 7 bases matching TRBD1. With 5 bases clipped from V and 5 bases from J, the junction kept 11 bases outside the gene matches. The germline V gene encodes CDR1 MNHNY and CDR2 SVGAGI (reference sequence). The length of the CDR3 is 15 residues.

V usage is TRBV7-3 and J usage is TRBJ2-5; weak D call: TRBD2 (6 bases). The germline V gene encodes CDR1 SGHTA and CDR2 FQGTGA. The CDR3 contains 16 residues. The germline V and J ends were trimmed by 4 bases and 7 bases, with 22 bases remaining between them. In nucleotides, the CDR3 is TGTGCCAGCAGCTCGGCTTCGAGAGGGAACGGGGGGACCCAGTACTTC. It is translated as CASSSASRGNGGTQYF.

The V and J genes are TRBV11-2 and TRBJ1-5, with D uncertain. CDR1 SGHAT and CDR2 FQNNGV come from the germline V gene. The CDR3 runs to 14 residues. Trimming removed 6 bases at V and 0 bases at J, with 9 bases between. The CDR3 region is CASSPVNSNQPQHF. The CDR3 DNA sequence: TGTGCCAGCAGTCCGGTAAATAGCAATCAGCCCCAGCATTTT.

CDR3 bases: TGTGCCAGCAGCCAACTGGGACAGTTGAACACTGAAGCTTTCTTT. Protein sequence: CASSQLGQLNTEAFF. The rearrangement joins TRBV14 to TRBJ1-1; TRBD1 agrees at 7 bases. The V segment lost 2 bases and the J segment 0 bases; nucleotides outside the gene matches: 3. The CDR3 has 15 amino acids. Germline V gene lookup returns CDR1 SGHDN and CDR2 FVKESK.

J is TRBJ2-7 and V is TRBV5-6; D uncertain. CDR3 length: 15 residues. Between the trimmed V and J ends, which lost 4 bases and 2 bases, there was a span of 16 bases. Germline-derived CDR1 and CDR2 are SGHDT and YYEEEE. For the CDR3, the DNA is TGTGCCAGCAGCCTCAGAGCGAATCTCGCCTACGAGCAGTACTTC. This encodes CASSLRANLAYEQYF.

The chain recombines TRBV19 with TRBJ2-3; no reliable D call. The V gene lost 6 bases and the J gene lost 5 bases, with 15 bases spanning the gap. The CDR3 sequence is 14 residues long. The germline gives CDR1 LNHDA, CDR2 SQIVND (reference sequence). The CDR3 protein is CASSRRSSKDTQYF. CDR3 coding DNA: TGTGCCAGTAGCCGAAGGTCTAGTAAAGATACGCAGTATTTT.

The chain joins TRBV2 to TRBJ2-7; 7 positions match TRBD1. Unmatched junction bases numbered 8, after V lost 0 bases and J lost 6 bases. The CDR3 is made up of 15 amino acids. The germline V gene encodes CDR1 SNHLY and CDR2 FYNNEI. CDR3 residues: CASSEATGKVAEQYF. As DNA, the CDR3 is TGTGCCAGCAGTGAAGCGACAGGGAAGGTTGCCGAGCAGTACTTC. Filled out from reference TRBV2 and TRBJ2-7, the complete variable domain reads EPEVTQTPSHQVTQMGQEVILRCVPISNHLYFYWYRQILGQKVEFLVSFYNNEISEKSEIFDDQFSVERPDGSNFTLKIRSTKLEDSAMYFCASSEATGKVAEQYFGPGTRLTVT.

The chain carries TRBV7-8 and TRBJ1-2; TRBD1 aligns across 12 bases. The length of the CDR3 is 16 residues. With 4 bases clipped from V and 5 bases from J, the junction kept 8 bases outside the gene matches. CDR1 and CDR2 (germline): SGHVS, FQNEAQ. Here the CDR3 DNA reads TGTGCCAGCAGCTCACAACGGGACAGGGGGCTTTATGGCTACACCTTC. This gives the protein CASSSQRDRGLYGYTF.

This clone was counted a few times. V is TRBV7-2 and J is TRBJ1-1; D may be TRBD1 (6 bases). The CDR3 totals 15 residues. Trimming removed 5 bases at V and 4 bases at J, with 17 bases between. Germline V gene sequence: CDR1 SGHTA, CDR2 FQGNSA. CDR3 in amino acids: CASSPQQGGSTEAFF. The CDR3 DNA reads as TGTGCCAGCAGCCCTCAACAGGGAGGGAGCACTGAAGCTTTCTTT.

The chain joins TRBV6-1 to TRBJ2-3, with 9 bases fitting TRBD2. The CDR3 is 16 residues long. The junction had 5 bases not matched to a gene; V was cut back by 0 bases and J by 4 bases. The germline V gene encodes CDR1 MNHNS and CDR2 SASEGT. As DNA, the CDR3 is TGTGCCAGCAGTGAAGCTTTCGCGGGAGGGGCAGATACGCAGTATTTT. As protein: CASSEAFAGGADTQYF.

The V call is TRBV6-1, the J call TRBJ2-2; no clear D gene. The V end lost 7 bases, the J end lost 1 base, and 10 bases lay between the germline ends. There are 14 residues in the CDR3. CDR1 MNHNS and CDR2 SASEGT come from the germline V gene. The CDR3 sequence is CASTYRQNTGELFF. The CDR3 DNA follows: TGTGCCAGCACGTACAGACAGAACACCGGGGAGCTGTTTTTT.

The genes are TRBV6-1 and TRBJ1-5; D is unclear. The CDR3 covers 13 residues. CDR1 is MNHNS, CDR2 SASEGT, per germline. Trimming took 0 bases from V and 6 from J, leaving 6 bases between them. The CDR3 nucleotides are TGTGCCAGCAGTGAAGCTAGGAGTCAGCCCCAGCATTTT. Protein: CASSEARSQPQHF.

The CDR3 DNA sequence: TGTGCCAGCAGCTTAGATCGACTAGCGAGCGGGAACCAGTACTTC. As protein: CASSLDRLASGNQYF. The chain carries TRBV7-8 and TRBJ2-5; TRBD2 matches at 8 bases. The germline V gene encodes CDR1 SGHVS and CDR2 FQNEAQ. This CDR3 contains 15 residues. The trim removed 1 base at V and 10 bases at J, leaving 11 bases unmatched.

This clone was observed once. V gene TRBV14 combines with J gene TRBJ1-1; unclear D gene. V lost 1 base, J lost 5 bases, and 11 bases lay in between. This CDR3 is 14 amino acids long. Germline values: CDR1 SGHDN, CDR2 FVKESK. This chain's CDR3 is CASSQGLGETEAFF. In DNA form, the CDR3 reads TGTGCCAGCAGCCAAGGGTTGGGAGAGACTGAAGCTTTCTTT.

A single count supports this clone. The V call is TRBV29-1, the J call TRBJ2-7; the D gene is possibly TRBD2 (5 bases). Germline assignment: CDR1 SQVTM and CDR2 ANQGSEA. There are 11 residues in the CDR3. The V and J ends lost 6 bases and 5 bases respectively, with 11 bases between them. The CDR3, as DNA: TGCAGCGTCATAGCGAGCGACGAGCAGTACTTC. The encoded protein is CSVIASDEQYF.

The V call is TRBV10-3, the J call TRBJ2-4; D is uncertain. Germline assignment: CDR1 ENHRY and CDR2 SYGVKD. The CDR3 runs to 15 residues. Deletions cut 0 bases from V and 7 bases from J, with 13 bases between. CDR3 residues: CAISESNAPENIQYF. CDR3 bases: TGTGCCATCAGTGAGTCGAATGCCCCGGAGAACATTCAGTACTTC.

The chain is built from TRBV7-9 and TRBJ2-7; 9 bases are shared with TRBD2. CDR1 and CDR2 (germline): SEHNR, FQNEAQ (reference sequence). With 10 bases clipped from V and 3 bases from J, the junction kept 13 bases outside the gene matches. The CDR3 is 15 amino acids. CDR3 residues: CATGGGRAKGYEQYF. In nucleotides, the CDR3 is TGTGCCACCGGGGGCGGGAGGGCCAAGGGCTACGAGCAGTACTTC.

The V and J genes are TRBV4-1 and TRBJ2-7; 10 bases agree with TRBD1. Germline V gene sequence: CDR1 MGHRA, CDR2 YSYEKL. The CDR3 loop spans 15 amino acids. V lost 3 bases, J lost 1 base, and 3 bases stayed unmatched. CDR3 sequence: CASSQTDRGSYEQYF. DNA for the CDR3: TGCGCCAGCAGCCAGACGGACAGGGGGTCCTACGAGCAGTACTTC.

The V gene is TRBV18, the J gene TRBJ2-1, with D tentatively TRBD2 (6 bases). Trimming took off 0 bases at V and 10 bases at J, with 10 bases between the two ends. Germline CDR1 KGHSH, CDR2 LQKENI. This CDR3 has 13 amino acids. CDR3 nucleotide sequence: TGTGCCAGCTCACCACCCGAACTAGCAGAGCAGTTCTTC. This codes for CASSPPELAEQFF. The full variable domain, its missing parts supplied by reference TRBV18 and TRBJ2-1, is NAGVMQNPRHLVRRRGQEARLRCSPMKGHSHVYWYRQLPEEGLKFMVYLQKENIIDESGMPKERFSAEFPKEGPSILRIQQVVRGDSAAYFCASSPPELAEQFFGPGTRLTVL.

This chain links TRBV7-2 with TRBJ2-1; 7 bases fit TRBD2. Germline V gene sequence: CDR1 SGHTA, CDR2 FQGNSA. The V and J ends lost 2 bases and 5 bases, in that order; junction bases with no gene match: 6. The CDR3 runs to 15 residues. The CDR3 protein is CASSLWGGTHNEQFF. In DNA, the CDR3 is TGTGCCAGCAGCTTATGGGGGGGAACTCACAATGAGCAGTTCTTC. Full variable domain (missing parts from reference TRBV7-2 and TRBJ2-1): GAGVSQSPSNKVTEKGKDVELRCDPISGHTALYWYRQSLGQGLEFLIYFQGNSAPDKSGLPSDRFSAERTGGSVSTLTIQRTQQEDSAVYLCASSLWGGTHNEQFFGPGTRLTVL.

This rearrangement joins TRBV21-1 to TRBJ2-7; the D call in the table, TRBD1, was not verified against the DNA. TRBV21-1 is labeled a pseudogene. The CDR3 has 15 amino acids. CDR3 sequence: CASSKLGGAAYEQYF. The CDR3 DNA sequence: TGTGCCAGCAGCAAACTTGGGGGCGCGGCCTACGAGCAGTACTTC.

The chain joins TRBV28 to TRBJ2-7; the D gene is possibly TRBD1 (5 bases). Germline V gene lookup returns CDR1 MDHEN and CDR2 SYDVKM. The CDR3 loop spans 13 amino acids. V was cut by 8 bases and J by 6 bases, with 17 bases left in between. CDR3 sequence reads: CASLGGAGTEQYF. The CDR3 DNA sequence: TGTGCCAGCCTCGGTGGGGCAGGTACCGAGCAGTACTTC.

The chain couples TRBV13 to TRBJ1-3; 8 nucleotides line up with TRBD1. Germline V gene sequence: CDR1 PRHDT, CDR2 FYEKMQ (reference sequence). CDR3 length: 13 amino acids. Germline trimming cut 3 bases from V and 5 bases from J; bases unmatched to any gene: 0. CDR3 DNA: TGTGCCAGCAGCTTCAGGGGGCGAAACACCATATATTTT. Its protein product is CASSFRGRNTIYF.

This clone was seen more than once but under ten times. This sequence joins TRBV18 and TRBJ1-2, with 7 bases fitting TRBD1. J lost 1 base, V lost 2 bases, and 4 bases had no gene match. Germline V gene sequence: CDR1 KGHSH, CDR2 LQKENI. This CDR3 spans 15 amino acids. The CDR3 DNA is TGTGCCAGCTCACCAGGAGGGGGCCATAACTATGGCTACACCTTC. It translates to CASSPGGGHNYGYTF.

The V call is TRBV9, the J call TRBJ2-1; D possibly corresponds to TRBD2 (5 bases). Trimming removed 2 bases from V and 2 bases from J, with 11 bases in between. Looked up from germline, CDR1 is SGDLS and CDR2 is YYNGEE. This CDR3 is 15 amino acids long. CDR3: CASSVGGSTYNEQFF. The CDR3, as DNA: TGTGCCAGCAGCGTCGGTGGGAGTACCTACAATGAGCAGTTCTTC.

V gene TRBV4-1 combines with J gene TRBJ2-5; tentatively, D is TRBD1 (6 bases). The CDR3 consists of 15 residues. Per germline, CDR1 MGHRA and CDR2 YSYEKL. Deletions cut 4 bases from V and 4 bases from J, with 16 bases between. The CDR3 loop reads CASSLTGSVGETQYF. The CDR3 DNA reads as TGCGCCAGCAGCCTTACAGGGTCGGTGGGAGAGACCCAGTACTTC.

The chain combines TRBV7-2 with TRBJ2-1; D is undetermined. Germline CDR1 and CDR2: SGHTA and FQGNSA. The CDR3 has 14 residues. V gave up 4 bases and J gave up 7 bases, with 14 bases separating them. The CDR3: CASSSPGGFNEQFF. The CDR3 bases are TGTGCCAGCAGCTCCCCGGGTGGTTTTAATGAGCAGTTCTTC.